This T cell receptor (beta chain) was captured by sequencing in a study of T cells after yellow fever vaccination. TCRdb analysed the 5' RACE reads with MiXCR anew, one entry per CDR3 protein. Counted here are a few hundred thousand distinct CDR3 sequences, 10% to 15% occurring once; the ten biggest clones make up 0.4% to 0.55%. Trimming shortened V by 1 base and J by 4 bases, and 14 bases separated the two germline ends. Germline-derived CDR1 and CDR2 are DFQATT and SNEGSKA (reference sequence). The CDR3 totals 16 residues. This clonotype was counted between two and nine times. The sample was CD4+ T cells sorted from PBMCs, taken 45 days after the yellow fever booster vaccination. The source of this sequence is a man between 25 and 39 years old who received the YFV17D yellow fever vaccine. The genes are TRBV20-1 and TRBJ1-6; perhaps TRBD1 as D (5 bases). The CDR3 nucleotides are TGCAGTGCTAGAGTAATCGGGGGTTGGTATAATTCACCCCTCCACTTT. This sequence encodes CSARVIGGWYNSPLHF.